What follows describes a single T cell receptor (beta chain). The sample belongs to a study of blood T cell repertoires in COVID-19. The germline gives CDR1 LNHDA, CDR2 SQIVND (reference sequence). V lost 5 bases and J lost 3, with 13 bases in between. This CDR3 has 14 residues. Assay used: immunoSEQ multiplex PCR; TCRdb lists only in-frame clones, some missing. The repertoire holds hundreds of thousands of clones, more than 70% seen once, with 7.5% to 9% in the top ten. This clonotype was obtained from a woman between 50 and 59 years old with acute or convalescent COVID-19. The chain couples TRBV19 to TRBJ1-1; TRBD1 might be the D (6 bases). Sequencing was done on a sample of peripheral blood. The CDR3 DNA sequence: TGTGCCAGTAGTGCCGGACAGACCCACACTGAAGCTTTCTTT. Its translation is CASSAGQTHTEAFF. The full variable domain, with the rest looked up from reference TRBV19 and TRBJ1-1, is DGGITQSPKYLFRKEGQNVTLSCEQNLNHDAMYWYRQDPGQGLRLIYYSQIVNDFQKGDIAEGYSVSREKKESFPLTVTSAQKNPTAFYLCASSAGQTHTEAFFGQGTRLTVV.